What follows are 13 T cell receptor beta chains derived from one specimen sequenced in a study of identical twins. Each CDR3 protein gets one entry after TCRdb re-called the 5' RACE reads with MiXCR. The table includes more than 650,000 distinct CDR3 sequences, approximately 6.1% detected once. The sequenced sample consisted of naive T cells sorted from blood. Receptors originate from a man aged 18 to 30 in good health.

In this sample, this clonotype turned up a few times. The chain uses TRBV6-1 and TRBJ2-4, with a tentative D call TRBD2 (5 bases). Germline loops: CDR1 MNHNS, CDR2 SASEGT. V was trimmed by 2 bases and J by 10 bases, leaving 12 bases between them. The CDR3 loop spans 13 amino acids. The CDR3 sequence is CASSESGPGIQYF. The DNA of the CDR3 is TGTGCCAGCAGTGAATCTGGCCCGGGGATTCAGTACTTC.

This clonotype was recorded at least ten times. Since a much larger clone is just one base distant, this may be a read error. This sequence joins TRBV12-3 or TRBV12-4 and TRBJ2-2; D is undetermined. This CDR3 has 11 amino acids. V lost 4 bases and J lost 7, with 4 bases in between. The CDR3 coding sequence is TGTGCCAGCAGTTGGGGCGGGGAGCTGTTTTTT. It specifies CASSWGGELFF.

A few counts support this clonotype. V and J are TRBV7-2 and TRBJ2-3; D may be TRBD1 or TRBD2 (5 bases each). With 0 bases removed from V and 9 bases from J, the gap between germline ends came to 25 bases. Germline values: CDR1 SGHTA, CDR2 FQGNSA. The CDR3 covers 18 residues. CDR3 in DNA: TGTGCCAGCAGCTTAGCATCGGGACGCCCGAGGAAGGGCGAGACGCAGTATTTT. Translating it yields CASSLASGRPRKGETQYF.

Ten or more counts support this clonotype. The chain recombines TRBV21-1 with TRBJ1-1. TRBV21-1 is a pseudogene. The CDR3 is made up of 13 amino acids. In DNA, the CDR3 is TGTGCCAGCAGCAATACAACCATCGGGGTAGCTTTCTTT. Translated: CASSNTTIGVAFF.

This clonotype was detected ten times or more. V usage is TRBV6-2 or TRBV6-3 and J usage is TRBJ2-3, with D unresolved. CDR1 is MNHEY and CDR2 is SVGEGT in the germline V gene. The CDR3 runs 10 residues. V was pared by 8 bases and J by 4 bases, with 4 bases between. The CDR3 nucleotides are TGTGCCAGCCATCCAGATACGCAGTATTTT. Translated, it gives CASHPDTQYF.

CDR3 nucleotides: TGTGCCAGCGGTATAGCGGGGGTATACAATGAGCAGTTCTTC. Its translation: CASGIAGVYNEQFF. This sequence joins TRBV12-3 or TRBV12-4 and TRBJ2-1; TRBD2 aligns across 9 bases. Trimming at V came to 8 bases and at J to 4 bases, leaving 6 bases not matched to a gene. The CDR3 contains 14 residues.

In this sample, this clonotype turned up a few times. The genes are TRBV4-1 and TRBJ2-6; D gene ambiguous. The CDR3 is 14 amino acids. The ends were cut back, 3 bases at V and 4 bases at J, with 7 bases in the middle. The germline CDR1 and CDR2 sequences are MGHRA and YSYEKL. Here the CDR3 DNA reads TGCGCCAGCAGCCAGGTATTCGGGGCCAACGTCCTGACTTTC. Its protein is CASSQVFGANVLTF.

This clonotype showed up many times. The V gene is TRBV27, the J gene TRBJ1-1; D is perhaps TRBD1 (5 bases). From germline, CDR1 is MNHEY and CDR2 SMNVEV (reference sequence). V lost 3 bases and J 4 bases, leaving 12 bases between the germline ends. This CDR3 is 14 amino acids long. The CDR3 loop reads CASSFGALGTEAFF. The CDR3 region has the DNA TGTGCCAGCAGTTTTGGGGCGCTGGGCACTGAAGCTTTCTTT.

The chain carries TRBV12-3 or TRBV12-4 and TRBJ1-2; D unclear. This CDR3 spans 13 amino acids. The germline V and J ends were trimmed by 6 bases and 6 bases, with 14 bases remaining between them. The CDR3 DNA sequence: TGTGCCAGCAGCCCTCCCGTTAGGGATGGCTACACCTTC. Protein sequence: CASSPPVRDGYTF.

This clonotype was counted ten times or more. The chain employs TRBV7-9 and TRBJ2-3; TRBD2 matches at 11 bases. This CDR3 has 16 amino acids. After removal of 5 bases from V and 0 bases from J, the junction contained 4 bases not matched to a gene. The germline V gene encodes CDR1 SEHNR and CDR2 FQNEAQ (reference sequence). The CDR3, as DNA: TGTGCCAGCAGCCAGAGACTAGCGGGGAGCACAGATACGCAGTATTTT. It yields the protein CASSQRLAGSTDTQYF.

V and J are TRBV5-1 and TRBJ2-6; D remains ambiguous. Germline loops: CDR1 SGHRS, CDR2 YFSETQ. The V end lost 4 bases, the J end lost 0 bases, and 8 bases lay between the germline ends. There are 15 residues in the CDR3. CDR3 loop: CASSTSLSGANVLTF. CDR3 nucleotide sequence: TGCGCCAGCAGCACGTCCCTCTCTGGGGCCAACGTCCTGACTTTC.

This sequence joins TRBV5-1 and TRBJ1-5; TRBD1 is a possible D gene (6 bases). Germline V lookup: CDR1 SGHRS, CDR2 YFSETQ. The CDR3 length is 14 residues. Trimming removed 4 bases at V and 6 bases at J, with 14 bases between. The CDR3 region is CASSTGTPSQPQHF. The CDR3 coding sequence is TGCGCCAGCAGCACCGGGACACCATCTCAGCCCCAGCATTTT.

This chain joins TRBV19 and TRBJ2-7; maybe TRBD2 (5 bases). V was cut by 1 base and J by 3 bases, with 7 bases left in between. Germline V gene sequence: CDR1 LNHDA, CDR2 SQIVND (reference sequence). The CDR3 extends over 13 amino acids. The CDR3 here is CASSIVRDYEQYF. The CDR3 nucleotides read TGTGCCAGTAGTATAGTACGGGACTACGAGCAGTACTTC. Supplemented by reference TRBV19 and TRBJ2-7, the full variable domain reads DGGITQSPKYLFRKEGQNVTLSCEQNLNHDAMYWYRQDPGQGLRLIYYSQIVNDFQKGDIAEGYSVSREKKESFPLTVTSAQKNPTAFYLCASSIVRDYEQYFGPGTRLTVT.